The following is a T cell receptor beta chain sequence with its context. Antigen: not known. In the original workflow: With immunoSEQ giving junction-only sequences and no quality scores, filtering differed. Using immunoSEQ multiplex PCR, the repertoire was profiled, and TCRdb retains in-frame clones only, with some absent. V and J calls and clone size come straight from that table; D and trimming were deduced from the DNA. The sample records about 710,000 clones, 72% being singletons. These data belong to a study of shared clonotypes between healthy human individuals. Study-wide results and caveats: Rarefaction indicated that sorted-subset sequencing remained incomplete although depth was large.

This CDR3 contains 15 residues. The V segment lost 6 bases and the J segment 8 bases; nucleotides outside the gene matches: 12. Germline CDR1 reads LNHNV; CDR2 reads YYDKDF (reference sequence). Adult donors, all healthy and HIV-negative, had no recent acute infections or vaccinations. A CD45RA+ naive subset and a CD45RA-negative memory subset were split from CD4+ cells. This TCR was recovered from a woman in her 30s in good health. The chain carries TRBV15 and TRBJ2-4, with 8 bases that match TRBD1. The sequenced sample was memory CD4+ T cells sorted from blood. Stated subset: CD45RA-negative fraction. The CDR3 spells CATRDLRQGLDIQYF. The DNA of the CDR3 is TGTGCCACCAGGGACTTAAGACAGGGGTTAGACATTCAGTACTTC.